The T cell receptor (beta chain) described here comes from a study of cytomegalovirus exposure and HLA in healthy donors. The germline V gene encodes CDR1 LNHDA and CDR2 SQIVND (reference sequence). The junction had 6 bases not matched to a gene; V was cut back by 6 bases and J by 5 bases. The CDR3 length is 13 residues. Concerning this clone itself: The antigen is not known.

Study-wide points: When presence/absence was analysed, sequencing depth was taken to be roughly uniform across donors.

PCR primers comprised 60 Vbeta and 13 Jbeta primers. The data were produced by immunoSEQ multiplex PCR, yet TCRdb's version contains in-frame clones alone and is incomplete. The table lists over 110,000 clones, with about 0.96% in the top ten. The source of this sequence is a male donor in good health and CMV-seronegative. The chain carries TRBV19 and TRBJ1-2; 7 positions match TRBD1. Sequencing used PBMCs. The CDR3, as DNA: TGTGCCAGTAGGGAGACAGGGCCGTATGGCTACACCTTC. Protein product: CASRETGPYGYTF.